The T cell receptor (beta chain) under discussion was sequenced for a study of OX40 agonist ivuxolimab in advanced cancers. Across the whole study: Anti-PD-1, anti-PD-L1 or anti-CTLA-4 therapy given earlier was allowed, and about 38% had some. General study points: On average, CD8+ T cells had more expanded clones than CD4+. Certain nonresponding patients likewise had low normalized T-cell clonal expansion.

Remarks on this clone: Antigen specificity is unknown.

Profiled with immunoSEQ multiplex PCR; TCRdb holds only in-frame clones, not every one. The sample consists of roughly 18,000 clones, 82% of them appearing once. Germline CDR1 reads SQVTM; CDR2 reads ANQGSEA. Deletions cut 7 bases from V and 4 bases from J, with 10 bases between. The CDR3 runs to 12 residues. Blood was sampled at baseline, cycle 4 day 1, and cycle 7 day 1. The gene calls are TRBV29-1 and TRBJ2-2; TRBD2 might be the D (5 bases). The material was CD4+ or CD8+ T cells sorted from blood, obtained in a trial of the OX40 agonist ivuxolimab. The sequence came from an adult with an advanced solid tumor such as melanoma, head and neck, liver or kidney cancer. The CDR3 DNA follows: TGCAGCGCAAGGACTGGCACCGGGGAGCTGTTTTTT. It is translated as CSARTGTGELFF.